This record looks at one T cell receptor beta chain sequence and its context. Antigen specificity is unknown. This record comes from a study of cytomegalovirus exposure and HLA in healthy donors. The PCR ran on 60 Vbeta and 13 Jbeta primers. This table comes from immunoSEQ multiplex PCR, and its TCRdb copy is limited to in-frame clones, with some not included. Found here are approximately 200,000 clones, around 74% of them singletons; the top ten hold less than 2%. The CDR3 contains 15 residues. Per the germline V gene, CDR1 is SGDLS and CDR2 is YYNGEE. V dropped 3 bases and J dropped 0 bases, with 13 bases sitting between them. Study findings and constraints: A later analysis showed that HLA-associated TCR beta chains had undergone more clonal expansion than equally common others. A later analysis reportedly identified an Asian-associated ancestry cluster as carrying fewer N-insertions than the approximately 620-donor mean.

Donors showed nominal health when sampled, although they likely had unrecorded immune exposures. Source material: PBMCs. V gene TRBV9 combines with J gene TRBJ2-7; a weak D match, TRBD1 (5 bases). The source is a girl aged 5 to 17 in good health and CMV-seropositive. CDR3 amino acids: CASSAGDSHSYEQYF. CDR3 nucleotide sequence: TGTGCCAGCAGCGCCGGAGACAGCCACTCCTACGAGCAGTACTTC.